One and the same sample provided the 23 T cell receptor beta chains below, sequenced in a study of read filtering for tumor transcriptome and immune sequencing. From roughly 390 ng of RNA, a library with molecular barcoded alpha/delta and beta/gamma adaptors was made. One entry per CDR3 protein results from TCRdb running MiXCR on the reads. Among fewer than 150,000 distinct CDR3 sequences listed, about an eighth were seen once. The sequenced sample was a population of CD138-negative cells sorted from bone marrow. All receptors come from a donor at least 40 years old with multiple myeloma.

With regard to this clonotype: Just one base apart from a much larger clone, this may be a read error. The CDR3 protein is CASSLVGSQETQYF. The CDR3 bases are TGCGCCAGCAGCTTGGTCGGCTCGCAAGAGACCCAGTACTTC. This chain links TRBV5-1 with TRBJ2-5; D uncertain. The V gene lost 0 bases and the J gene lost 2 bases, with 8 bases spanning the gap. Germline CDR1 is SGHRS and CDR2 is YFSETQ. CDR3 size: 14 residues. Full variable domain (missing parts from reference TRBV5-1 and TRBJ2-5): KAGVTQTPRYLIKTRGQQVTLSCSPISGHRSVSWYQQTPGQGLQFLFEYFSETQRNKGNFPGRFSGRQFSNSRSEMNVSTLELGDSALYLCASSLVGSQETQYFGPGTRLLVL.

This clonotype has more than one count but fewer than ten. V gene TRBV20-1 combines with J gene TRBJ2-3; D possibly matches TRBD1 or TRBD2 (6 bases each). The germline V and J ends were trimmed by 3 bases and 1 base, with 11 bases remaining between them. CDR3 length: 14 amino acids. Germline V gene lookup returns CDR1 DFQATT and CDR2 SNEGSKA (reference sequence). The CDR3 DNA reads TGCAGTGCTAGTGGTGGGGGGCGCACAGATACGCAGTATTTT. It codes for CSASGGGRTDTQYF.

In this sample, this clonotype turned up many times. This rearrangement joins TRBV27 to TRBJ1-5; a possible D gene is TRBD1 (5 bases). Looked up from germline, CDR1 is MNHEY and CDR2 is SMNVEV (reference sequence). The CDR3 has 15 residues. V was clipped by 5 bases and J by 0 bases, with 11 bases between them. CDR3 coding DNA: TGTGCCAGCAGTAAGGACAATTTTAGCAATCAGCCCCAGCATTTT. Translation gives CASSKDNFSNQPQHF.

The chain is built from TRBV19 and TRBJ1-5; perhaps TRBD1 as D (6 bases). The CDR3 is made up of 14 amino acids. CDR1 is LNHDA and CDR2 is SQIVND in the germline V gene (reference sequence). V lost 8 bases and J 6 bases, leaving 17 bases between the germline ends. Here the CDR3 reads CASSPRGAPQPQHF. The CDR3 coding sequence is TGTGCCAGTTCCCCCCGGGGGGCGCCTCAGCCCCAGCATTTT.

Points on this clonotype: With a much larger clone just one base away, this may be a read error. This chain uses TRBV20-1 with TRBJ2-5; 11 bases are a match to TRBD1. CDR3 length: 13 amino acids. Germline CDR1 is DFQATT and CDR2 is SNEGSKA (reference sequence). CDR3 bases: TGCAGTGCCGGACAGGGGGCGGAAGAGACCCGGTACTTC. Protein product: CSAGQGAEETRYF.

The sample holds many counts of this clonotype. This sequence joins TRBV18 and TRBJ2-5; D unclear. Trimming left V 0 bases short and J 1 base short, with 6 bases between. The germline CDR1 and CDR2 sequences are KGHSH and LQKENI. This CDR3 has 14 residues. In DNA form, the CDR3 reads TGTGCCAGCTCACCACCGTCAGCCCAAGAGACCCAGTACTTC. Translation gives CASSPPSAQETQYF.

The chain joins TRBV4-1 to TRBJ2-5; TRBD1 matches at 12 bases. V shed 4 bases, J shed 5 bases, and the junction held 17 bases outside the gene matches. Germline loops: CDR1 MGHRA, CDR2 YSYEKL. This CDR3 is built from 19 residues. CDR3 residues: CASSRQAGMGQGAWETQYF. The CDR3, as DNA: TGCGCCAGCAGCCGGCAAGCGGGCATGGGACAGGGGGCGTGGGAGACCCAGTACTTC.

At least ten counts were recorded for this clonotype. The rearrangement links TRBV12-3 or TRBV12-4 to TRBJ1-5; weak D call: TRBD1 (5 bases). CDR3 length: 16 amino acids. V lost 4 bases and J 4 bases, leaving 17 bases between the germline ends. CDR3 DNA sequence: TGTGCCAGCAGTTATCTTACGGGACTTAGTAATCAGCCCCAGCATTTT. This encodes CASSYLTGLSNQPQHF.

A remark on this clonotype: A read error may explain this, as a much larger clone is one base away. The chain couples TRBV4-2 to TRBJ1-3, with a tentative D call TRBD1 (5 bases). The germline CDR1 and CDR2 sequences are LGHNA and YNFKEQ. CDR3 length equals 17 residues. CDR3 nucleotide sequence: TGTGCCAGCAGACAAGATCTATTCAGGGAGGCCGGAAACACCATATATTTT. Amino acid sequence: CASRQDLFREAGNTIYF.

Concerning this clonotype itself: A clone one base away is much larger, so this may be a read error. The chain uses TRBV18 and TRBJ2-4; D is possibly TRBD2 (5 bases). Trimming took 3 bases from V and 6 from J, leaving 12 bases between them. Germline V gives CDR1 KGHSH, CDR2 LQKENI. This CDR3 region has 14 residues. For the CDR3, the DNA is TGTGCCAGCTCACCCGGAGCCCGGGGAAACATTCAGTACTTC. It is translated as CASSPGARGNIQYF.

Note on this clonotype: A much larger clone differs by one base, so this may be a read error. The chain joins TRBV3-1 to TRBJ2-2, with D uncertain. The germline V gene has CDR1 LGHDT and CDR2 YNNKEL (reference sequence). The length of the CDR3 is 15 residues. V dropped 1 base and J dropped 6 bases, with 12 bases sitting between them. DNA of the CDR3: TGTGCCAGCAGCCAAGGAACGGTAGTGGCCGGGGAGCTGTTTTTT. Its protein is CASSQGTVVAGELFF.

This clonotype has at least ten counts. The rearrangement links TRBV20-1 to TRBJ2-3, with 9 bases aligning to TRBD2. This CDR3 is 15 amino acids long. J gave up 4 bases and V 3 bases, and 8 bases lay outside the gene matches. Germline V gene data show CDR1 as DFQATT and CDR2 as SNEGSKA (reference sequence). The CDR3 is CSASDKRGVADTQYF. Written as DNA, the CDR3 is TGCAGTGCTAGTGATAAGCGGGGGGTTGCAGATACGCAGTATTTT.

The chain carries TRBV21-1 and TRBJ2-6; the table assigns TRBD1, which was not confirmed against the DNA. TRBV21-1 is a pseudogene locus. The CDR3 spans 16 residues. In nucleotides, the CDR3 is TGTGCCAGCAGCAAAGAAGTCTCGGGACAGCGGGACGTCCTGACTTTC. It translates to CASSKEVSGQRDVLTF.

Ten or more counts support this clonotype. The V and J genes are TRBV29-1 and TRBJ2-1; no clear D gene. This CDR3 spans 14 amino acids. The germline V gene encodes CDR1 SQVTM and CDR2 ANQGSEA. V lost 6 bases and J lost 4, with 16 bases in between. In nucleotides, the CDR3 is TGCAGCGTGGACGGGCAGAAATTATACAATGAGCAGTTCTTC. This sequence encodes CSVDGQKLYNEQFF.

This clonotype showed up many times. CDR3 bases: TGCAGCGTTTCCGGGGGTGGCGGGCCTAACCAGCCCCAGCATTTT. This gives the protein CSVSGGGGPNQPQHF. V usage is TRBV29-1 and J usage is TRBJ1-5; D might be TRBD1 (5 bases). Trimming removed 5 bases at V and 7 bases at J, with 21 bases between. CDR3 length: 15 residues. CDR1 SQVTM and CDR2 ANQGSEA come from the germline V gene.

This clonotype was picked up many times. This sequence joins TRBV6-5 and TRBJ2-7; D might be TRBD1 (5 bases). CDR1 MNHEY and CDR2 SVGAGI come from the germline V gene. Trimming took 2 bases from V and 0 from J, leaving 11 bases between them. This CDR3 spans 15 amino acids. The CDR3 protein is CASSYVDSSSYEQYF. The CDR3 nucleotides are TGTGCCAGCAGTTACGTCGACAGCAGCTCCTACGAGCAGTACTTC.

This clonotype appeared many times. The chain has TRBV20-1 and TRBJ2-5, with 11 bases identical to TRBD1. Germline trimming cut 0 bases from V and 5 bases from J; bases unmatched to any gene: 11. Germline assignment: CDR1 DFQATT and CDR2 SNEGSKA (reference sequence). This CDR3 spans 17 amino acids. This CDR3 reads CSAREPVGTGGIETQYF. CDR3 bases: TGCAGTGCTAGAGAACCAGTCGGGACAGGGGGTATCGAGACCCAGTACTTC.

This clonotype was seen ten or more times. The rearrangement joins TRBV5-1 to TRBJ2-7; 10 bases map to TRBD2. The CDR3 has 15 residues. The trim removed 0 bases at V and 3 bases at J, leaving 3 bases unmatched. CDR1 is SGHRS, CDR2 YFSETQ, per germline. CDR3 DNA sequence: TGCGCCAGCAGCTTGGGCCCTAGCGGGGGCTACGAGCAGTACTTC. Its protein is CASSLGPSGGYEQYF. Together with reference TRBV5-1 and TRBJ2-7, the CDR3 gives the full variable domain: KAGVTQTPRYLIKTRGQQVTLSCSPISGHRSVSWYQQTPGQGLQFLFEYFSETQRNKGNFPGRFSGRQFSNSRSEMNVSTLELGDSALYLCASSLGPSGGYEQYFGPGTRLTVT.

This clonotype was seen ten or more times. V usage is TRBV3-1 and J usage is TRBJ2-2; D might be TRBD1 (5 bases). The CDR3 runs to 15 residues. CDR1 and CDR2 from the germline V gene are LGHDT and YNNKEL (reference sequence). V dropped 0 bases and J dropped 5 bases, with 10 bases sitting between them. DNA of the CDR3: TGTGCCAGCAGCCAAGATCACAGGCGAACCGGGGAGCTGTTTTTT. Its protein is CASSQDHRRTGELFF.

The sample holds many counts of this clonotype. The genes are TRBV12-3 or TRBV12-4 and TRBJ1-1; TRBD1 aligns across 11 bases. The CDR3 has 15 amino acids. V lost 3 bases, J lost 3 bases, and 3 bases stayed unmatched. The CDR3 DNA reads TGTGCCAGCAGTTTTAGGGGACAGGGGGACACTGAAGCTTTCTTT. Protein sequence: CASSFRGQGDTEAFF.

This clonotype has ten or more counts. The rearrangement links TRBV4-2 to TRBJ2-1, with 16 bases fitting TRBD2. This CDR3 contains 18 residues. V lost 3 bases and J lost 3; bases outside the gene matches: 5. The V gene's germline CDR1 is LGHNA and CDR2 YNFKEQ. DNA for the CDR3: TGTGCCAGCAGCCAGGGACTAGCGGGAGGGCCTCGCTACAATGAGCAGTTCTTC. Translated, it gives CASSQGLAGGPRYNEQFF.

This clonotype appeared many times. V gene TRBV27 combines with J gene TRBJ1-1, with D unclear. Germline CDR1 is MNHEY and CDR2 is SMNVEV (reference sequence). Trimming took off 6 bases at V and 5 bases at J, with 16 bases between the two ends. The CDR3 length is 14 residues. In DNA form, the CDR3 reads TGTGCCAGCAGCTCCATAGACCCAGGAACTGAAGCTTTCTTT. It is translated as CASSSIDPGTEAFF.

This clonotype was counted at least ten times. This chain connects TRBV20-1 to TRBJ2-7; 7 bases line up with TRBD1. Per the germline V gene, CDR1 is DFQATT and CDR2 is SNEGSKA (reference sequence). V lost 4 bases and J lost 7; bases outside the gene matches: 19. CDR3 size: 16 residues. The CDR3 nucleotides read TGCAGTGCTATAGGGGCAGGGGGTGGTCGGACGGGGGAGCAGTACTTC. Its translation: CSAIGAGGGRTGEQYF.